These 6 T cell receptor beta chains share one sample of origin, sequenced in a study of blood T cell repertoires in COVID-19 (dated by TCRdb to about 2020). Library preparation employed the immunoSEQ multiplex PCR assay. TCRdb took this table from immuneACCESS and kept in-frame rearrangements with V and J called. Such tables lack part of the clones; where checked against another copy, unresolved V genes explain under half of the gap, and the rest is unexplained. The sample table shows more than 300,000 clones, and around 82% are seen once. The top ten clones comprise approximately 1.2% of the sample. The sequencing input was peripheral blood. The origin of the receptors is a woman aged 50 to 65 with acute or convalescent COVID-19.

CDR3 DNA sequence: TGTGCCAGCAGTGGGTCCGCAGGGGGCTCTGGAAACACCATATATTTT. It is translated as CASSGSAGGSGNTIYF. This chain connects TRBV2 to TRBJ1-3; 7 bases fit TRBD1. CDR1 SNHLY and CDR2 FYNNEI come from the germline V gene. This CDR3 is 16 amino acids long. Trimming at V came to 4 bases and at J to 0 bases, leaving 6 bases not matched to a gene.

This clone was counted a few times. The chain recombines TRBV7-2 with TRBJ2-1, with 11 bases that match TRBD1. Trimming took 1 base from V and 9 from J; bases not matched to a gene: 8. The CDR3 consists of 16 residues. Germline V lookup: CDR1 SGHTA, CDR2 FQGNSA. DNA for the CDR3: TGTGCCAGCAGCTTAGAGGGGACAGGGGGATTTCGTGAGCAGTTCTTC. Protein product: CASSLEGTGGFREQFF. Variable domain in full (rest from reference TRBV7-2 and TRBJ2-1): GAGVSQSPSNKVTEKGKDVELRCDPISGHTALYWYRQSLGQGLEFLIYFQGNSAPDKSGLPSDRFSAERTGGSVSTLTIQRTQQEDSAVYLCASSLEGTGGFREQFFGPGTRLTVL.

The chain combines TRBV28 with TRBJ1-2, with no clear D. Trimming removed 6 bases from V and 2 bases from J, with 16 bases in between. Germline lookup yields CDR1 MDHEN and CDR2 SYDVKM. This CDR3 region has 15 residues. The CDR3 DNA reads as TGTGCCAGCAGCCCATCGGGGAAGGGAAACTATGGCTACACCTTC. It codes for CASSPSGKGNYGYTF.

J is TRBJ1-6 and V is TRBV5-1; D not resolved. Per germline, CDR1 SGHRS and CDR2 YFSETQ. CDR3 length: 15 amino acids. The V and J ends lost 1 base and 5 bases respectively, with 10 bases between them. DNA for the CDR3: TGCGCCAGCAGCTTGTCAACACCGAATAATTCACCCCTCCACTTT. Protein: CASSLSTPNNSPLHF.

This clone was observed a handful of times. This chain uses TRBV18 with TRBJ2-3, with a weak D call TRBD1 (5 bases). The CDR3 length is 14 residues. Germline CDR1 is KGHSH and CDR2 is LQKENI. V gave up 2 bases and J gave up 4 bases, with 10 bases separating them. The CDR3 DNA follows: TGTGCCAGCTCACCAGGCAGGGTGGCAGATACGCAGTATTTT. It encodes CASSPGRVADTQYF.

The chain joins TRBV5-4 to TRBJ2-3; TRBD1 matches 8 bases. Unmatched junction bases numbered 9, after V lost 4 bases and J lost 5 bases. The CDR3 spans 15 residues. Germline-derived CDR1 and CDR2 are SGHNT and YYREEE (reference sequence). The CDR3 region has the DNA TGTGCCAGCAGCCGACAGGGGCTGAGAGAAGATACGCAGTATTTT. Amino acids: CASSRQGLREDTQYF.